The 32 T cell receptor beta chains below come from one sample, sequenced in a study of cytomegalovirus exposure and HLA in healthy donors. PCR employed 60 Vbeta and 13 Jbeta primers. The assay was immunoSEQ multiplex PCR, and TCRdb's table has in-frame clones only and misses some. The top ten hold more than 1.4% of the sample, which has more than 150,000 clones, 77% seen once. Sequencing was carried out using PBMCs. Source of these receptors: a man aged 18 to 29 in good health and CMV-seronegative.

CDR3 nucleotides: TGTGCCAGCAGTTACCCCGCGGAGGGCGAGCAGTACTTC. Encoded protein: CASSYPAEGEQYF. The chain is built from TRBV6-6 and TRBJ2-7; D possibly corresponds to TRBD2 (6 bases). V was trimmed by 2 bases and J by 6 bases, leaving 11 bases between them. The CDR3 is 13 amino acids. Germline V gene sequence: CDR1 MNHNY, CDR2 SVGAGI (reference sequence).

The rearrangement links TRBV4-3 to TRBJ2-7; the match to TRBD2 covers 11 bases. V lost 0 bases to trimming and J lost 3 bases; unmatched junction nucleotides: 10. In germline, CDR1 is LGHNA, CDR2 YSLEER. The CDR3 length is 18 residues. As DNA, the CDR3 is TGCGCCAGCAGCCAAGAAGGGGATTCTAGCGGGGGGTACTACGAGCAGTACTTC. This encodes CASSQEGDSSGGYYEQYF.

The chain uses TRBV5-6 and TRBJ1-1, with D unresolved. The CDR3 consists of 16 residues. Germline lookup yields CDR1 SGHDT and CDR2 YYEEEE. Trimming removed 1 base at V and 1 base at J, with 14 bases between. CDR3 bases: TGTGCCAGCAGCTTGCGGAGATCCGCGCGGAACACTGAAGCTTTCTTT. It is translated as CASSLRRSARNTEAFF.

This clone was observed a few times. This chain uses TRBV5-1 with TRBJ1-6, with D tentatively TRBD1 (6 bases). CDR1 is SGHRS and CDR2 is YFSETQ in the germline V gene. Trimming removed 4 bases from V and 8 bases from J, with 13 bases in between. The CDR3 is made up of 14 amino acids. The CDR3 DNA reads TGCGCCAGCAGCCGAACAGGGATCTATTCACCCCTCCACTTT. Encoded protein: CASSRTGIYSPLHF.

This chain joins TRBV6-6 and TRBJ1-3; 7 bases map to TRBD1. Germline CDR1 is MNHNY and CDR2 is SVGAGI (reference sequence). The ends lost 10 bases at V and 2 bases at J; junction bases unmatched: 5. The CDR3 has 13 residues. The CDR3 here is CATQDRAGNTIYF. The CDR3 bases are TGTGCCACCCAAGACAGGGCTGGAAACACCATATATTTT.

The chain links TRBV13 to TRBJ1-1; 7 bases are a match to TRBD1. This CDR3 is built from 17 residues. The germline gives CDR1 PRHDT, CDR2 FYEKMQ (reference sequence). J lost 2 bases, V lost 3 bases, and 12 bases had no gene match. CDR3 coding DNA: TGTGCCAGCAGCTTTGAGAGGGGGCGATCCCTCAACACTGAAGCTTTCTTT. Its protein product is CASSFERGRSLNTEAFF.

The CDR3 nucleotides are TGTGCCAGCAGCTTAGGGCCAGGAGGAACCTACGAGCAGTACTTC. It specifies CASSLGPGGTYEQYF. The gene calls are TRBV7-6 and TRBJ2-7, with D possibly TRBD2 on 5 matching bases. V lost 1 base and J 2 bases, leaving 12 bases between the germline ends. Germline V gene data show CDR1 as SGHVS and CDR2 as FNYEAQ. The CDR3 extends over 15 amino acids. The full variable domain, rest sourced from reference TRBV7-6 and TRBJ2-7, is GAGVSQSPRYKVTKRGQDVALRCDPISGHVSLYWYRQALGQGPEFLTYFNYEAQQDKSGLPNDRFSAERPEGSISTLTIQRTEQRDSAMYRCASSLGPGGTYEQYFGPGTRLTVT.

This clone was picked up a small number of times. The chain is built from TRBV7-2 and TRBJ2-5; possibly TRBD1 for D (6 bases). V lost 4 bases and J 2 bases, leaving 11 bases between the germline ends. CDR3 length equals 14 residues. Per germline, CDR1 SGHTA and CDR2 FQGNSA. DNA for the CDR3: TGTGCCAGCAGCTCTCCGGGACATCAAGAGACCCAGTACTTC. It specifies CASSSPGHQETQYF.

In its sample, this clone was seen a few times. The chain employs TRBV14 and TRBJ1-1; tentatively, D is TRBD1 (5 bases). Germline V lookup: CDR1 SGHDN, CDR2 FVKESK. The CDR3 contains 16 residues. The V end was cut by 0 bases, the J end by 1 base, with 12 bases between. The DNA of the CDR3 is TGTGCCAGCAGCCAAGATCTACCAGGGCCGAACACTGAAGCTTTCTTT. Protein sequence: CASSQDLPGPNTEAFF. The variable domain in full, with the rest retrieved from reference TRBV14 and TRBJ1-1, is EAGVTQFPSHSVIEKGQTVTLRCDPISGHDNLYWYRRVMGKEIKFLLHFVKESKQDESGMPNNRFLAERTGGTYSTLKVQPAELEDSGVYFCASSQDLPGPNTEAFFGQGTRLTVV.

The chain carries TRBV7-9 and TRBJ2-4; 8 nucleotides agree with TRBD2. Looked up from germline, CDR1 is SEHNR and CDR2 is FQNEAQ (reference sequence). The CDR3 loop spans 13 amino acids. V lost 4 bases to trimming and J lost 6 bases; unmatched junction nucleotides: 2. CDR3 region: CASSSGLGNIQYF. CDR3 bases: TGTGCCAGCAGCTCGGGACTAGGAAACATTCAGTACTTC.

The rearrangement uses TRBV6-1 and TRBJ2-3; TRBD1 agrees at 9 bases. CDR1 and CDR2 (germline): MNHNS, SASEGT. The CDR3 contains 14 residues. J was trimmed by 7 bases and V by 2 bases; bases with no gene match: 4. The CDR3 DNA is TGTGCCAGCAGTGAAAACAGGGGGCTAAATACGCAGTATTTT. Translated: CASSENRGLNTQYF.

The chain couples TRBV7-9 to TRBJ2-1, with D maybe TRBD2 (5 bases). V lost 7 bases, J lost 5 bases, and 12 bases lay in between. Germline V gene data show CDR1 as SEHNR and CDR2 as FQNEAQ (reference sequence). The CDR3 extends over 13 amino acids. The CDR3 protein is CASNPAGDNEQFF. CDR3 sequence (DNA): TGTGCCAGCAACCCAGCCGGGGACAATGAGCAGTTCTTC.

The chain couples TRBV9 to TRBJ2-2; tentatively, D is TRBD1 (6 bases). Trimming took 0 bases from V and 6 from J, leaving 12 bases between them. CDR1 is SGDLS, CDR2 YYNGEE, per germline. The CDR3 has 15 residues. CDR3 bases: TGTGCCAGCAGCGTAGGACACAGGGCCCCCGGGGAGCTGTTTTTT. This sequence encodes CASSVGHRAPGELFF.

This clone has a handful of counts. This chain joins TRBV19 and TRBJ2-2, with 11 positions matching TRBD1. The CDR3 totals 15 residues. V lost 3 bases to trimming and J lost 5 bases; unmatched junction nucleotides: 2. Germline V gene lookup returns CDR1 LNHDA and CDR2 SQIVND (reference sequence). As DNA, the CDR3 is TGTGCCAGTAGTATGGGGACAGGGGGAACCGGGGAGCTGTTTTTT. It encodes CASSMGTGGTGELFF.

The rearrangement joins TRBV5-6 to TRBJ2-3; 7 nucleotides align to TRBD1. V shed 2 bases and J 2 bases; nucleotides not matched to a gene: 5. The CDR3 has 15 residues. CDR1 is SGHDT, CDR2 YYEEEE, per germline. The chain's CDR3 is CASSFGQENTDTQYF. The CDR3 DNA reads as TGTGCCAGCAGCTTCGGACAGGAGAACACAGATACGCAGTATTTT.

This chain's CDR3 is CASSNLRDRGEKLFF. The CDR3 nucleotides read TGTGCCAGCAGTAACCTCCGGGACAGGGGTGAAAAACTGTTTTTT. The genes are TRBV27 and TRBJ1-4; TRBD1 agrees at 10 bases. Germline assignment: CDR1 MNHEY and CDR2 SMNVEV (reference sequence). V dropped 5 bases and J dropped 7; count of bases not matched to a gene: 7. The CDR3 consists of 15 residues. Full variable domain (rest looked up from reference TRBV27 and TRBJ1-4): EAQVTQNPRYLITVTGKKLTVTCSQNMNHEYMSWYRQDPGLGLRQIYYSMNVEVTDKGDVPEGYKVSRKEKRNFPLILESPSPNQTSLYFCASSNLRDRGEKLFFGSGTQLSVL.

The V and J genes are TRBV4-3 and TRBJ2-7, with 8 bases lining up with TRBD2. The V gene's germline CDR1 is LGHNA and CDR2 YSLEER. With 0 bases clipped from V and 3 bases from J, the junction kept 4 bases outside the gene matches. This CDR3 is 15 amino acids long. The chain's CDR3 is CASSQDSGESYEQYF. CDR3 coding DNA: TGCGCCAGCAGCCAAGATAGCGGGGAGAGCTACGAGCAGTACTTC.

The rearrangement uses TRBV5-8 and TRBJ1-6, with TRBD1 identical over 8 bases. The CDR3 sequence is 14 residues long. The germline gives CDR1 SGHTS, CDR2 YDEGEE. Trimming removed 4 bases from V and 8 bases from J; junction bases left unmatched: 5. CDR3 sequence reads: CASSTRTGYSPLHF. The CDR3 DNA sequence: TGTGCCAGCAGCACAAGGACAGGGTATTCACCCCTCCACTTT.

This clone occurred a few times. This CDR3 is missing its conserved last phenylalanine or tryptophan, likely due to a read error. The chain carries TRBV7-2 and TRBJ2-7; TRBD2 might be the D (5 bases). Germline values: CDR1 SGHTA, CDR2 FQGNSA. The CDR3 runs 15 residues. V lost 1 base and J 0 bases, leaving 10 bases between the germline ends. In DNA, the CDR3 is TGTGCCAGCAGCTTAGGGACGGGAAGCTCCTACGAGCAGTACCTC. This encodes CASSLGTGSSYEQYL.

The genes are TRBV28 and TRBJ2-1; D may be TRBD2 (7 bases). This CDR3 comprises 16 residues. In germline, CDR1 is MDHEN, CDR2 SYDVKM. V was shortened by 6 bases and J by 6 bases, with 21 bases between the two germline ends. Here the CDR3 DNA reads TGTGCCAGCAGCCCCCGGGGGGCGGGTAGCGGCAATGAGCAGTTCTTC. This sequence encodes CASSPRGAGSGNEQFF.

This chain uses TRBV9 with TRBJ2-3; 10 bases are a match to TRBD1. Per germline, CDR1 SGDLS and CDR2 YYNGEE. This CDR3 has 14 residues. Losses at the gene ends were 3 bases for V and 5 bases for J; bases not matched to a gene: 3. The CDR3, as DNA: TGTGCCAGCAGCGGAGGACAGGGGGTAGATACGCAGTATTTT. Its translation is CASSGGQGVDTQYF.

The chain couples TRBV15 to TRBJ1-5; D might be TRBD1 (5 bases). V lost 4 bases and J 2 bases, leaving 9 bases between the germline ends. The length of the CDR3 is 14 residues. Germline V gives CDR1 LNHNV, CDR2 YYDKDF (reference sequence). This CDR3 is CATSIRAGNQPQHF. The CDR3 DNA reads TGTGCCACCAGCATCAGGGCTGGCAATCAGCCCCAGCATTTT.

The chain carries TRBV7-9 and TRBJ2-1, with D possibly TRBD2 on 5 matching bases. CDR1 is SEHNR and CDR2 is FQNEAQ in the germline V gene (reference sequence). This CDR3 comprises 12 residues. The ends were cut back, 3 bases at V and 7 bases at J, with 7 bases in the middle. CDR3 nucleotide sequence: TGTGCCAGCAGCTTTGAGGGTAATGAGCAGTTCTTC. It encodes CASSFEGNEQFF.

The chain couples TRBV7-9 to TRBJ2-2; the match to TRBD1 covers 10 bases. The CDR3 extends over 15 amino acids. Germline loops: CDR1 SEHNR, CDR2 FQNEAQ (reference sequence). V trimming: 7 bases; J trimming: 7 bases; junction bases outside the gene matches: 9. The CDR3 loop reads CASNPGQGRGGELFF. In DNA form, the CDR3 reads TGTGCCAGCAATCCGGGACAGGGGCGAGGCGGGGAGCTGTTTTTT.

Details on this clone: Its ends do not fully match the called genes, so a read error is possible. The chain employs TRBV18 and TRBJ1-2; no clear D. Germline V gives CDR1 KGHSH, CDR2 LQKENI. The CDR3 is 14 amino acids. The CDR3 DNA is TGTGCCAGCTCACCGGAGGGAACCAACTATGGCTACACCTTT. Residues: CASSPEGTNYGYTF.

This clone was detected only a few times. The chain is built from TRBV6-5 and TRBJ1-2; 11 bases map to TRBD1. V gave up 0 bases and J gave up 8 bases; unmatched junction bases: 8. Germline V CDR1 and CDR2: MNHEY, SVGAGI. This CDR3 has 16 amino acids. CDR3 sequence: CASSYSGTGGVGGYTF. As DNA, the CDR3 is TGTGCCAGCAGTTACTCGGGGACAGGGGGGGTAGGCGGCTACACCTTC.

This sequence joins TRBV7-9 and TRBJ2-1; 8 positions match TRBD1. Germline CDR1 is SEHNR and CDR2 is FQNEAQ (reference sequence). Germline trimming cut 5 bases from V and 15 bases from J; bases unmatched to any gene: 9. This CDR3 is 12 amino acids long. CDR3 nucleotides: TGTGCCAGCAGCCACGGGACAGGCCCCTCGTTCTTC. Amino acid sequence: CASSHGTGPSFF.

The V gene is TRBV14, the J gene TRBJ1-2, with D hard to call. This CDR3 has 15 residues. The germline gives CDR1 SGHDN, CDR2 FVKESK. The V and J ends lost 2 bases and 7 bases respectively, with 17 bases between them. CDR3: CASSQYYNAAGGYTF. The CDR3 bases are TGTGCCAGCAGCCAATATTACAATGCGGCCGGTGGCTACACCTTC.

V usage is TRBV7-2 and J usage is TRBJ1-2; the match to TRBD1 covers 8 bases. This CDR3 has 13 residues. The germline V gene encodes CDR1 SGHTA and CDR2 FQGNSA. The junction had 1 base not matched to a gene; V was cut back by 1 base and J by 6 bases. The CDR3 reads CASSLGQGNGYTF. The CDR3 DNA reads TGTGCCAGCAGCTTAGGACAGGGGAATGGCTACACCTTC.

The chain links TRBV19 to TRBJ1-1, with TRBD1 matching over 10 bases. The CDR3 loop spans 15 amino acids. Germline-derived CDR1 and CDR2 are LNHDA and SQIVND (reference sequence). Trimming took 6 bases from V and 4 from J; bases not matched to a gene: 8. DNA of the CDR3: TGTGCCAGTAGACGTCGGGGGACAGGGGTCACTGAAGCTTTCTTT. Protein: CASRRRGTGVTEAFF.

V is TRBV19 and J is TRBJ1-2; D uncertain. Germline CDR1 reads LNHDA; CDR2 reads SQIVND (reference sequence). The CDR3 consists of 14 residues. The germline V and J ends were trimmed by 7 bases and 0 bases, with 12 bases remaining between them. The CDR3 reads CASNSYRTNYGYTF. In DNA, the CDR3 is TGTGCCAGTAATTCATACAGAACTAACTATGGCTACACCTTC.

The V and J genes are TRBV5-1 and TRBJ2-2; perhaps TRBD2 as D (5 bases). Trimming pared 6 bases from V and 4 bases from J, leaving 10 bases between. The CDR3 totals 13 residues. Germline values: CDR1 SGHRS, CDR2 YFSETQ. The CDR3 loop reads CASNRAGTGELFF. The CDR3 DNA is TGCGCCAGCAATAGGGCGGGCACCGGGGAGCTGTTTTTT.